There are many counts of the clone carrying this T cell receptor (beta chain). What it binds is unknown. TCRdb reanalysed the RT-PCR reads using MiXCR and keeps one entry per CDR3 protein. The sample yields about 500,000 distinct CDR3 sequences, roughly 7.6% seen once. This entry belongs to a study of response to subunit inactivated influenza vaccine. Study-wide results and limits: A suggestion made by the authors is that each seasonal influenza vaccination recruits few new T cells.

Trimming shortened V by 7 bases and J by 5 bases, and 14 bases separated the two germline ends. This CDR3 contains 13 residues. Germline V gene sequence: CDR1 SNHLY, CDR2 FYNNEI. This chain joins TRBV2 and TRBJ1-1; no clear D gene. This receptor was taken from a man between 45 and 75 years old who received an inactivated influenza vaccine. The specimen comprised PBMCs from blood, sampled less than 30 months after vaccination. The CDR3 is CASTSGEGTEAFF. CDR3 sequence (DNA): TGTGCCAGCACGAGCGGGGAGGGTACTGAAGCTTTCTTT.